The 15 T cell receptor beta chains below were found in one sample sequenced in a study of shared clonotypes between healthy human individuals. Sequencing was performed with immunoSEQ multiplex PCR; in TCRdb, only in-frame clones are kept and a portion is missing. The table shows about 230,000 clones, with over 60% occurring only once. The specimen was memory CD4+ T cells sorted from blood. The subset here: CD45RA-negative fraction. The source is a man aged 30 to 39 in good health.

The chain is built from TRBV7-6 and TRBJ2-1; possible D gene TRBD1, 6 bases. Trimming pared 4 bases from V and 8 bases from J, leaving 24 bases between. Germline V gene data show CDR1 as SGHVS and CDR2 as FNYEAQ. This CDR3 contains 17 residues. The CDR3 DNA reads TGTGCCAGCAGCTCCGGCGGACAGAATTATTTTTTGGATGAGCAGTTCTTC. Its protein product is CASSSGGQNYFLDEQFF.

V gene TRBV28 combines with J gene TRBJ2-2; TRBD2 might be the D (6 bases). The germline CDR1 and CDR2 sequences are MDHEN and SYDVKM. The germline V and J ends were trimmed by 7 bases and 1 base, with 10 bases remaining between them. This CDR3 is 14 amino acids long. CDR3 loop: CASKGLWNTGELFF. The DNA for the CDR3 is TGTGCCAGCAAGGGACTTTGGAACACCGGGGAGCTGTTTTTT.

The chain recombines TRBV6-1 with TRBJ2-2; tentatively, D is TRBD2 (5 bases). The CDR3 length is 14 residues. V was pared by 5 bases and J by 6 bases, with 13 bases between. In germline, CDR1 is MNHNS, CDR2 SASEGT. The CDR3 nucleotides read TGTGCCAGCAGTTTTATACGGGAAGCCGGGGAGCTGTTTTTT. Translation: CASSFIREAGELFF.

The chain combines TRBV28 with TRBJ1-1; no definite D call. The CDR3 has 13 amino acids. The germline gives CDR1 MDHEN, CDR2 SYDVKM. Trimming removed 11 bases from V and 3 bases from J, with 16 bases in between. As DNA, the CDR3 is TGTGCCTCTACGACCCATGGGCACACTGAAGCTTTCTTT. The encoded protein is CASTTHGHTEAFF.

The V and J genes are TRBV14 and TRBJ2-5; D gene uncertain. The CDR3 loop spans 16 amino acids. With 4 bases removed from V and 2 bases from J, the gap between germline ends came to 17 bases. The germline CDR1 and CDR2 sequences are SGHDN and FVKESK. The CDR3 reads CASSLKIKTLQETQYF. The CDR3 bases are TGTGCCAGCAGCCTTAAGATCAAGACGCTACAAGAGACCCAGTACTTC.

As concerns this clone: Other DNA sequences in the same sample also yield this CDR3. The CDR3 DNA reads TGTGCCAGCAGTTTGGTAGAGACCCAGTACTTC. Encoded protein: CASSLVETQYF. This chain connects TRBV28 to TRBJ2-5; D call uncertain. CDR3 length: 11 amino acids. Germline values: CDR1 MDHEN, CDR2 SYDVKM. V lost 3 bases and J 4 bases, leaving 3 bases between the germline ends.

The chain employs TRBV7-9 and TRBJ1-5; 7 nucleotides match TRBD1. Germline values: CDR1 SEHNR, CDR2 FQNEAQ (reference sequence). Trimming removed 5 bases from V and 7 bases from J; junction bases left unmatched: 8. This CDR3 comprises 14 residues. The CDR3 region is CASSAPGQTQPQHF. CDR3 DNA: TGTGCCAGCAGCGCACCGGGACAGACCCAGCCCCAGCATTTT.

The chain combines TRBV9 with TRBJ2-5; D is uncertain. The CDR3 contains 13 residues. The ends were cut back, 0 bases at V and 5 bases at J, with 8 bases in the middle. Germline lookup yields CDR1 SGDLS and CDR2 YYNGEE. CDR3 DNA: TGTGCCAGCAGCGTAGGTTGGTTTGAGACCCAGTACTTC. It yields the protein CASSVGWFETQYF.

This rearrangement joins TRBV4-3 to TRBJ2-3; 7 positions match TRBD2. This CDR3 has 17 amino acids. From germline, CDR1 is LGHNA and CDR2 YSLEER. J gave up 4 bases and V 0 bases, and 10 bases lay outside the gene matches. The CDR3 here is CASSQDYAGVRSDTQYF. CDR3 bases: TGCGCCAGCAGCCAAGACTACGCGGGAGTGAGATCAGATACGCAGTATTTT.

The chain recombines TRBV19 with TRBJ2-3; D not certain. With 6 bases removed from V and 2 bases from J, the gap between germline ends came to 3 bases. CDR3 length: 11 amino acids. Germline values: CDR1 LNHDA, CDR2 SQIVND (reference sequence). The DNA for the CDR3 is TGTGCCAGTAGCGTCACAGATACGCAGTATTTT. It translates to CASSVTDTQYF.

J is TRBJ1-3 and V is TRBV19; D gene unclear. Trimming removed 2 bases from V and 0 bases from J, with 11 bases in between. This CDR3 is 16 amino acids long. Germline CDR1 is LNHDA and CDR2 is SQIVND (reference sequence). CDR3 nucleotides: TGTGCCAGTAGTATACCTGGAATTTCCTCTGGAAACACCATATATTTT. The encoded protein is CASSIPGISSGNTIYF.

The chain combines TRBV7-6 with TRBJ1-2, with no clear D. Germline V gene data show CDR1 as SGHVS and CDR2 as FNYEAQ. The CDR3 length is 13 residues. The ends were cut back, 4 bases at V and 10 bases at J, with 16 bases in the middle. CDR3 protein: CASSSREGLDYTF. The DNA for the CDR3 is TGTGCCAGCAGCTCGAGGGAAGGGTTAGACTACACCTTC.

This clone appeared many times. CDR3 loop: CASSPRAGELFF. The CDR3 nucleotides read TGTGCCAGCAGCCCTCGAGCGGGGGAGCTGTTTTTT. The genes are TRBV6-1 and TRBJ2-2; D is undetermined. CDR1 is MNHNS and CDR2 is SASEGT in the germline V gene. V dropped 6 bases and J dropped 8 bases, with 10 bases sitting between them. CDR3 size: 12 residues.

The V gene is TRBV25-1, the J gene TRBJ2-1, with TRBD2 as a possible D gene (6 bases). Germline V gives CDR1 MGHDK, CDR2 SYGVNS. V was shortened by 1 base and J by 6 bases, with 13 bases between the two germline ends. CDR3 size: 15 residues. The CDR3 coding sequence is TGTGCCAGCAGTGAATCGCGGGGATGGAGCAATGAGCAGTTCTTC. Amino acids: CASSESRGWSNEQFF.

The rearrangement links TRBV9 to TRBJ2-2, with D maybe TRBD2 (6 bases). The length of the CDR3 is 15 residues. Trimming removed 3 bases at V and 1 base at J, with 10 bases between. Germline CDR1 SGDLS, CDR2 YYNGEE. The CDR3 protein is CASSALTRNTGELFF. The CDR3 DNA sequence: TGTGCCAGCAGCGCCCTGACTAGGAACACCGGGGAGCTGTTTTTT.